This T cell receptor (beta chain) was identified in a study of cytomegalovirus exposure and HLA in healthy donors. The overall study: The roughly 130 validation repertoires, a later analysis reported, used the same platform as the approximately 730 repertoires from the first cohort. Study-wide results and limits: Rare sequences made up most TCRs, while some public TCRs were found in many donors. According to a subsequent analysis, TCR clusters identified in the first cohort showed a tendency to co-occur across the approximately 120 validation repertoires. Through in vitro validation, three CMV-associated chains were shown to be specific for CMV antigens.

V lost 4 bases to trimming and J lost 8 bases; unmatched junction nucleotides: 11. Germline V gene lookup returns CDR1 MDHEN and CDR2 SYDVKM. The CDR3 consists of 16 residues. Sequencing was performed with immunoSEQ multiplex PCR; in TCRdb, only in-frame clones are kept and a portion is missing. This table holds 250,000 to 300,000 clones, 90% found once. Remarks on this clone: Its specificity is unknown.

The TCR was taken from a woman aged 18-29 years in good health and CMV-seronegative. What was sequenced was PBMCs. This chain links TRBV28 with TRBJ1-5; 10 bases map to TRBD1. CDR3 in DNA: TGTGCCAGCAGTTCCTTAGACAGGGGGCGGCTTGAGCCCCAGCATTTT. Its protein product is CASSSLDRGRLEPQHF.